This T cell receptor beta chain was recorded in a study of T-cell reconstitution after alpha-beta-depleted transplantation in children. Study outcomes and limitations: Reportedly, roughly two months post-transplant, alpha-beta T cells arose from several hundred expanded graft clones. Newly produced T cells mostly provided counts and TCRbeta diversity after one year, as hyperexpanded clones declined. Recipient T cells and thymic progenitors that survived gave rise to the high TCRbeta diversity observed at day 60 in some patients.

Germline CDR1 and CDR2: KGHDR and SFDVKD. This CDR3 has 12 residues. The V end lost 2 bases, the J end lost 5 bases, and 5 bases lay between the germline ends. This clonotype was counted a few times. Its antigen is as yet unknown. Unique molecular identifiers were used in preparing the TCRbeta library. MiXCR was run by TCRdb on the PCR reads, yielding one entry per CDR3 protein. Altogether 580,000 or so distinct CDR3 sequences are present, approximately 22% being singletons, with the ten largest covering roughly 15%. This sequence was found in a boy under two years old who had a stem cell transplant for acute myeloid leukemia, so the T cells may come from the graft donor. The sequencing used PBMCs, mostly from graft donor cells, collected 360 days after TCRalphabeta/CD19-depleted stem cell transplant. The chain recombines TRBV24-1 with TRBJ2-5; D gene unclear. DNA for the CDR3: TGTGCCACCAGTGATTACGGGGAGACCCAGTACTTC. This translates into CATSDYGETQYF.